A selection of T cell receptor beta chains follows, all from one sample in a study of Ad26.COV2.S vaccination and SARS-CoV-2 variants. Produced via immunoSEQ multiplex PCR; TCRdb's table is partial and in-frame only. In the table there are some 190,000 clones, roughly 89% of which are singletons. Here the sequenced sample was peripheral blood, taken after recovery from COVID-19. Receptor source: a human donor who had recovered from COVID-19. Both conserved end residues are trimmed from each CDR3.

TRBJ2-4	TRBV10-3	AISESGGVDKNIQY
TRBJ2-3	TRBV6-2/TRBV6-3	ASSSNTDTQY
TRBJ1-5	TRBV19	ASRLGGFGQPQH
TRBJ1-1	TRBV27	ASSLTGGTEAF
TRBJ1-6	TRBV5-6	ASSQTGVGSPLH
TRBJ2-1	TRBV6-5	ASRGLDSYNEQF
TRBJ2-1	TRBV27	ASSPNPGLAPPEQF
TRBJ2-2	TRBV2	ASSRGQGAAGELF
TRBJ1-1	TRBV5-8	ASRVSVNTEAF
TRBJ1-1	TRBV6-7	ASSKLSAGGKNTEAF